This T cell receptor (beta chain) was sequenced during a study of T cells in Graves' hyperthyroidism and ophthalmopathy. The V and J ends lost 3 bases and 2 bases respectively, with 8 bases between them. The CDR3 has 14 amino acids. This clonotype was seen many times. Its antigen is unidentified. Clinical Activity Scores of at least 3, NOSPECS grades of at least 4 and durations under 3 months characterized ophthalmopathy patients. Regarding the study as a whole: It was a median approximately six months before onset that the model predicted ophthalmopathy.

RNA transcripts provided the source from which TCR beta CDR3 regions were amplified. An initial round of RT-PCR targeting the TCR CDR3 relied on the HTBI primer set. TCRdb used MiXCR to reprocess the multiplex PCR reads, holding one entry per CDR3 protein. The profile shows 450,000 to 650,000 distinct CDR3 sequences, 17% of them singletons. The TCR sequence derives from a woman under 30 with Graves' ophthalmopathy. The rearrangement links TRBV12-3 or TRBV12-4 to TRBJ1-5; D call uncertain. The specimen sequenced was blood. CDR3 coding DNA: TGTGCCAGCAGTTTCGGAGAGGGCAATCAGCCCCAGCATTTT. Amino acid sequence: CASSFGEGNQPQHF.